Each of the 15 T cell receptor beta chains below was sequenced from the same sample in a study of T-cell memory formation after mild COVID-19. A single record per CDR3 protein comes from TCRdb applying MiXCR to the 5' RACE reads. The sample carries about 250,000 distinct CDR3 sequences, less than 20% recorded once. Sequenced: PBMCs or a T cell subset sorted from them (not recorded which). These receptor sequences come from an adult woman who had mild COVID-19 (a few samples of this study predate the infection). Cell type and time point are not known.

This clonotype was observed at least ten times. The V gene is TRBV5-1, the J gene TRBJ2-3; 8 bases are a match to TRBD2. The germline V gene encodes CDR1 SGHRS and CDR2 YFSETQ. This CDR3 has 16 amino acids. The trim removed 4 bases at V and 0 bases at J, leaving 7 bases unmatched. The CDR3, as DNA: TGCGCCAGCAGCAGAACTAGCGGAGCTAGCACAGATACGCAGTATTTT. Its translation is CASSRTSGASTDTQYF.

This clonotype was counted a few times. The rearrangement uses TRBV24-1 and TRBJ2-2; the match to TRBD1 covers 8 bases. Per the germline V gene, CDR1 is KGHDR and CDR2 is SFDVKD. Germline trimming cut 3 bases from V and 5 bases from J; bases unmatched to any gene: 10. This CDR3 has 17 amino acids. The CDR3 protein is CATSDLPGQARTGELFF. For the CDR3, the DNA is TGTGCCACCAGTGATCTCCCGGGACAGGCTCGGACCGGGGAGCTGTTTTTT.

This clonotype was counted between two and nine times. CDR3 sequence: CASRAGTGFGGNTIYF. CDR3 coding DNA: TGTGCCAGTAGGGCCGGGACAGGGTTCGGAGGAAACACCATATATTTT. The chain combines TRBV19 with TRBJ1-3; 9 positions agree with TRBD1. Germline V gene data show CDR1 as LNHDA and CDR2 as SQIVND (reference sequence). This CDR3 is 16 amino acids long. Trimming at V came to 6 bases and at J to 4 bases, leaving 10 bases not matched to a gene.

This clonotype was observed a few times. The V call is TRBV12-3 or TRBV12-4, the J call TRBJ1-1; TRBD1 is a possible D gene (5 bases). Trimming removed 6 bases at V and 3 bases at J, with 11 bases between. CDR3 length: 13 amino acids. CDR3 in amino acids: CASSPPGDTEAFF. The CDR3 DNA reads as TGTGCCAGCAGCCCTCCGGGGGACACTGAAGCTTTCTTT.

The CDR3 nucleotides are TGTGCCAGCACTTCCCGTTTAACTAGCGGGGGAGAGACCCAGTACTTC. Amino acid sequence: CASTSRLTSGGETQYF. V and J are TRBV6-5 and TRBJ2-5; 11 positions match TRBD2. Germline V CDR1 and CDR2: MNHEY, SVGAGI. The CDR3 contains 16 residues. The trim removed 7 bases at V and 4 bases at J, leaving 11 bases unmatched.

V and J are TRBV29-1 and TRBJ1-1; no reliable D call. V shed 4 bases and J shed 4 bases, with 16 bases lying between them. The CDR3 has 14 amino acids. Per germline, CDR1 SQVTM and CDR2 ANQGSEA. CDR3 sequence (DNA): TGCAGCGTTGCTATTGGCGGGGTTGCCACTGAAGCTTTCTTT. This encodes CSVAIGGVATEAFF.

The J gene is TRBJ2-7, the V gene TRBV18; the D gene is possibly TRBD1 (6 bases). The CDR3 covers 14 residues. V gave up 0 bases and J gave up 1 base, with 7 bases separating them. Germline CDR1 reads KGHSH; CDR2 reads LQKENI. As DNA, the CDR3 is TGTGCCAGCTCACCACCAACAGGGTCCTACGAGCAGTACTTC. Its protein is CASSPPTGSYEQYF.

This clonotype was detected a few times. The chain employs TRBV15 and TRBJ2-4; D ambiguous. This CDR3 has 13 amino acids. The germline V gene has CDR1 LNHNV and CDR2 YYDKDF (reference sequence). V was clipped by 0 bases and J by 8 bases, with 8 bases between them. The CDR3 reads CATSRDLIDIQYF. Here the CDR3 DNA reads TGTGCCACCAGCAGAGATCTGATTGACATTCAGTACTTC.

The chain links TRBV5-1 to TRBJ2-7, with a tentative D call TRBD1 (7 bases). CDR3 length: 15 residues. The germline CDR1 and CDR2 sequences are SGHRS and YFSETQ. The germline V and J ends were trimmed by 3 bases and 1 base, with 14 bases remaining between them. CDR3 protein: CASSYGQGGSYEQYF. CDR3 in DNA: TGCGCCAGCAGCTACGGGCAGGGGGGATCCTACGAGCAGTACTTC. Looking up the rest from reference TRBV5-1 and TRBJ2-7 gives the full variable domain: KAGVTQTPRYLIKTRGQQVTLSCSPISGHRSVSWYQQTPGQGLQFLFEYFSETQRNKGNFPGRFSGRQFSNSRSEMNVSTLELGDSALYLCASSYGQGGSYEQYFGPGTRLTVT.

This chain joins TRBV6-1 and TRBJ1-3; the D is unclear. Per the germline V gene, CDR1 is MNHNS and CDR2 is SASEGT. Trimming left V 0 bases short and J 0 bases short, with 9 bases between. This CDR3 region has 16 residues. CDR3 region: CASSEARLLSGNTIYF. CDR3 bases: TGTGCCAGCAGTGAAGCCAGACTGCTCTCTGGAAACACCATATATTTT.

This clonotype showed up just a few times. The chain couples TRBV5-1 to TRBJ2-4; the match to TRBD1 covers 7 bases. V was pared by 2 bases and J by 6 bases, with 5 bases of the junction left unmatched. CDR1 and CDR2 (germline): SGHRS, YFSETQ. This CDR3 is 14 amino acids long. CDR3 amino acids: CASSFRGTGNIQYF. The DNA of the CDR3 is TGCGCCAGCAGCTTCAGGGGGACGGGAAACATTCAGTACTTC.

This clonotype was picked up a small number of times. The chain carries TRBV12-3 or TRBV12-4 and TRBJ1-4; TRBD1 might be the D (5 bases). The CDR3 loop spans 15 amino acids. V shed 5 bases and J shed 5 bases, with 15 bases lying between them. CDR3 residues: CASSPGRSGNEKLFF. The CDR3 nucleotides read TGTGCCAGCAGTCCAGGGAGGTCTGGGAATGAAAAACTGTTTTTT.

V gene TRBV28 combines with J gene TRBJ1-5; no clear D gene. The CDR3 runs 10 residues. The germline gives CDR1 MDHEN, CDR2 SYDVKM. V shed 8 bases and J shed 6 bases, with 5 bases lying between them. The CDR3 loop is CASSRQPQHF. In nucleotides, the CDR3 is TGTGCCAGCTCACGTCAGCCCCAGCATTTT.

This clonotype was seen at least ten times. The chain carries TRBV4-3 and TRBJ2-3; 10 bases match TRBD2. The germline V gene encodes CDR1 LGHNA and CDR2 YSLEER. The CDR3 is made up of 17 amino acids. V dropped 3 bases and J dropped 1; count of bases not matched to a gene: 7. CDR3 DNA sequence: TGCGCCAGCAGCCATTTGAGGACTAGCGGCGGCACAGATACGCAGTATTTT. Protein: CASSHLRTSGGTDTQYF.

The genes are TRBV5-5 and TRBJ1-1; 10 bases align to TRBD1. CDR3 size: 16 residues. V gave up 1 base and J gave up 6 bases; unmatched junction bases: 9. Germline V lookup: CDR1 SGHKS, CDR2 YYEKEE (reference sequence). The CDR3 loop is CASSLWGTGALAEAFF. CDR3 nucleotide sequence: TGTGCCAGCAGCTTGTGGGGGACAGGGGCACTGGCTGAAGCTTTCTTT.